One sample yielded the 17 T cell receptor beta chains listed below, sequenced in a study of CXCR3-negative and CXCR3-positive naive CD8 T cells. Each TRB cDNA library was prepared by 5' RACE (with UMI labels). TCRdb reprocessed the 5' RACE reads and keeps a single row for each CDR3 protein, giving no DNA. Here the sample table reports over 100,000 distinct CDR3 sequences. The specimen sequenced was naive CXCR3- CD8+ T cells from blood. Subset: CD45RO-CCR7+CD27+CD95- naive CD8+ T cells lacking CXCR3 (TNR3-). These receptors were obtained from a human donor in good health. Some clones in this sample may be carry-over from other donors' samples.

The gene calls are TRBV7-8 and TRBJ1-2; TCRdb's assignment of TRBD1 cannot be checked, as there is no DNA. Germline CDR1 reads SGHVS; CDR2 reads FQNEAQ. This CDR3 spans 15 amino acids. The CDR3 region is CASSLWRGGQGGYTF.

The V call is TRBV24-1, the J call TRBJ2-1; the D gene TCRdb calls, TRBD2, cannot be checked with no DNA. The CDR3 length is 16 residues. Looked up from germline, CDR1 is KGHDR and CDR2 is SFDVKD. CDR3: CATSDLPSGISNEQFF.

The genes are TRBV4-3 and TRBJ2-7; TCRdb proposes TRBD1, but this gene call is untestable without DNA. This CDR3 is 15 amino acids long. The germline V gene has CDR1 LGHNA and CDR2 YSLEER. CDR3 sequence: CASSQEEGASYEQYF.

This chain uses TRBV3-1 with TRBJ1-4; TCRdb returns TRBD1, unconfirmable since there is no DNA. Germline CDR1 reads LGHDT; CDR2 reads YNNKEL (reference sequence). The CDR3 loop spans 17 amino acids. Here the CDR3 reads CASSPGTGSEMNEKLFF. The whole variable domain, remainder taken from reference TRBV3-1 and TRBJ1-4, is DTAVSQTPKYLVTQMGNDKSIKCEQNLGHDTMYWYKQDSKKFLKIMFSYNNKELIINETVPNRFSPKSPDKAHLNLHINSLELGDSAVYFCASSPGTGSEMNEKLFFGSGTQLSVL.

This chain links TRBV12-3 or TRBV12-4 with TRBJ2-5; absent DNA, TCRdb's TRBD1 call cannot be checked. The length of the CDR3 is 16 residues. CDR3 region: CASSLVSDRMGETQYF.

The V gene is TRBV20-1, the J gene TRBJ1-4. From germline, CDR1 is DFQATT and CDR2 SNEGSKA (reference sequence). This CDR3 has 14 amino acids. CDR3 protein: CSARSGTANEKLFF.

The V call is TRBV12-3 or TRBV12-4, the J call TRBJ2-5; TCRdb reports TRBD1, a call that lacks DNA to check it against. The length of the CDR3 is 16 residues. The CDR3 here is CASSPLYGQSQETQYF.

CDR3 sequence reads: CASSEALAEGGTQYF. The chain employs TRBV2 and TRBJ2-5; the TCRdb call, TRBD2, lacks DNA for checking. CDR1 and CDR2 from the germline V gene are SNHLY and FYNNEI. The CDR3 covers 15 residues.

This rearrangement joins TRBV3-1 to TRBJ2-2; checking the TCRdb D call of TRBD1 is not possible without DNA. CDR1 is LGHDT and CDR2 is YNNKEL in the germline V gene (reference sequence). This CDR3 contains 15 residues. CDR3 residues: CASSQGRGFTGELFF.

CDR3 protein: CASSLVGRPQLDEQYF. The gene calls are TRBV5-4 and TRBJ2-7. CDR1 and CDR2 (germline): SGHNT, YYREEE (reference sequence). The CDR3 has 16 amino acids.

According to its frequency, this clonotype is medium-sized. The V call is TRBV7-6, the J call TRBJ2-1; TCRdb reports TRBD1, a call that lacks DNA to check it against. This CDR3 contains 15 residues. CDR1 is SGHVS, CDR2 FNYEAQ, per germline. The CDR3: CASSELAGAINEQFF.

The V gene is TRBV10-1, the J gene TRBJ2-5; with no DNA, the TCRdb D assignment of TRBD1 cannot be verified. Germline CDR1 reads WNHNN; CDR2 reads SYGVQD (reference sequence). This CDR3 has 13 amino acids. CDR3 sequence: CASSEAGSKTQYF.

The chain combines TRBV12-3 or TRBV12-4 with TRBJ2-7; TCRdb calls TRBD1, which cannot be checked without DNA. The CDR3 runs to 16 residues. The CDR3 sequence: CASRGGQGGLFYGQYF.

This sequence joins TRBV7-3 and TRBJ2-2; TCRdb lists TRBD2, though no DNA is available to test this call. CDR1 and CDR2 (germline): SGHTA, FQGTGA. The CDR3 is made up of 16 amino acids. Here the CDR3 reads CASSPRLGPNTGELFF.

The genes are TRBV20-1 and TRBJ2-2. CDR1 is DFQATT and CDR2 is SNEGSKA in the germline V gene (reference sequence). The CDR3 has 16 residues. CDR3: CSARDMMGSLAGELFF.

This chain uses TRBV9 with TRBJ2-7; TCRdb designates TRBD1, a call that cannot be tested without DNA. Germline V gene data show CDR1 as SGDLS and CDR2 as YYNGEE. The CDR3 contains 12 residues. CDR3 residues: CASTPLGREQYF.

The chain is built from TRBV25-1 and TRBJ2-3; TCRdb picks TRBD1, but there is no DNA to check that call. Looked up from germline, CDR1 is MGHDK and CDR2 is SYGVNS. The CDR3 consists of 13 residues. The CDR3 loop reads CASSGQDGDTQYF. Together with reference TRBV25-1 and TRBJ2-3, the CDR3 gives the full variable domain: EADIYQTPRYLVIGTGKKITLECSQTMGHDKMYWYQQDPGMELHLIHYSYGVNSTEKGDLSSESTVSRIRTEHFPLTLESARPSHTSQYLCASSGQDGDTQYFGPGTRLTVL.